The rows below give T cell receptor beta chains drawn from one sample of a study of blood T cell repertoires in COVID-19. Clones were read by immunoSEQ multiplex PCR, and TCRdb kept only the in-frame ones, dropping some. The profile shows some 330,000 clones, more than 85% of them singletons. Sequencing input: PBMCs or T cells enriched from blood (not recorded which). These receptors were collected from a woman aged 25 to 39 who had recovered from COVID-19. Both conserved end residues are part of each CDR3. The D gene is left open where the match is weak. Not all rows give a size; the values are once, few, many and, for expanded clones, a class.

v_call,d_call,clone_size,j_call,cdr3_nt,cdr3_aa
TRBV2,.,.,TRBJ2-1,TGTGCCAGAGCCCAGGGGAGCCGTGAGCAGTTCTTC,CARAQGSREQFF
TRBV7-2,.,.,TRBJ1-2,TGTGCCAGCAGCGCGGGCCACTATGGCTACACCTTC,CASSAGHYGYTF
TRBV21-1,.,.,TRBJ1-2,TGTGCCAGCAAAGAAAATATGGAGGAGGGCTACACCTTC,CASKENMEEGYTF
TRBV28,.,.,TRBJ1-5,TGTGCCAGCAGTACTCCGGGACACCATCATCAGCCCCAGCATTTT,CASSTPGHHHQPQHF
TRBV2,.,.,TRBJ1-5,TGTGCCAGCAGACAGGAATACAATCAGCCCCAGCATTTT,CASRQEYNQPQHF
TRBV7-2,TRBD1,.,TRBJ1-5,TGTGCCAGCAGCTTACAGGGGGCTCAGCCCCAGCATTTT,CASSLQGAQPQHF
TRBV7-6,TRBD1,.,TRBJ2-6,TGTGCCAGCAGCGTCAGGGGGCCAGGGGCCAACGTCCTGACTTTC,CASSVRGPGANVLTF
TRBV5-4,.,.,TRBJ1-2,TGTGCCAGCAGCTTGGACTCTGGGGCCAGGGCTGGCTACACCTTC,CASSLDSGARAGYTF
TRBV4-2,.,.,TRBJ2-7,TGTGCCAGCGGCCCATCGGGTGCAGCCTACGAGCAGTACTTC,CASGPSGAAYEQYF
TRBV18,TRBD2,.,TRBJ2-5,TGTGCCAGCTCACGAGGGACTAGCGGGAGCCAAGAGACCCAGTACTTC,CASSRGTSGSQETQYF
TRBV2,TRBD2,.,TRBJ2-3,TGTGCCAGCCGCCTGACGGTGTGGCGGGAGGCAGATACGCAGTATTTT,CASRLTVWREADTQYF
TRBV7-9,.,.,TRBJ1-4,TGTGCCAGCAGCTTGGGGCAGGGTAAAGAAAAACTGTTTTTT,CASSLGQGKEKLFF
TRBV19,.,.,TRBJ2-3,TGTGCCAGTAGTTTGGGACTCTCTCCAGATACGCAGTATTTT,CASSLGLSPDTQYF
TRBV2,.,.,TRBJ2-2,TGTGCCAGCGGCCGCGGGGCGAACACCGGGGAGCTGTTTTTT,CASGRGANTGELFF
TRBV5-6,TRBD2,.,TRBJ2-3,TGTGCCAGCAGCTTGACTAGCGTGGGCACAGATACGCAGTATTTT,CASSLTSVGTDTQYF
TRBV7-2,.,.,TRBJ2-3,TGTGCCAGCAGCTTACAGGGGCGGGATACGCAGTATTTT,CASSLQGRDTQYF
TRBV12-1,.,.,TRBJ1-1,TGTGCCAGCAGCCTCCGGGACAGGGGGATGAACACTGAAGCTTTCTTT,CASSLRDRGMNTEAFF
TRBV28,TRBD2,.,TRBJ2-7,TGTGCCAGCAGGCCAGCGGGAGCAGGCGAGCAGTACTTC,CASRPAGAGEQYF
TRBV5-6,.,.,TRBJ1-2,TGTGCCAGCAGCTTGGGGGGCGAAGGCTACACCTTC,CASSLGGEGYTF
TRBV4-1,TRBD1,.,TRBJ1-6,TGCGCCAGCAGCCAAGGGTCGACAGGGAAGTATTCACCCCTCCACTTT,CASSQGSTGKYSPLHF
TRBV16,.,.,TRBJ2-7,TGTGCCAGCAGCCAATCGATCAGCTACGAGCAGTACTTC,CASSQSISYEQYF
TRBV9,TRBD1,.,TRBJ2-1,TGTGCCAGCAGCGTAGTAGACAGGGCTTACAATGAGCAGTTCTTC,CASSVVDRAYNEQFF
TRBV6-5,.,.,TRBJ2-1,TGTGCCAGCACTCGAGACTGGTTCTCCTACAATGAGCAGTTCTTC,CASTRDWFSYNEQFF
TRBV28,TRBD2,.,TRBJ2-1,TGTGCCAGCAGTTCCCCGGGGGGACCATACGCGAAGGAGCAGTTCTTC,CASSSPGGPYAKEQFF
TRBV7-2,.,.,TRBJ2-5,TGTGCCAGCAGCCCTGAGGGAGAATCTCGAGAGACCCAGTACTTC,CASSPEGESRETQYF
TRBV19,.,.,TRBJ1-5,TGTGCCACCACGGTGGATGTTCGGGAGCCCCAGCATTTT,CATTVDVREPQHF
TRBV28,.,.,TRBJ2-5,TGTGCCAGCAGTCTAAACAGGGAATGGGGAGAGACCCAGTACTTC,CASSLNREWGETQYF
TRBV7-2,TRBD1,.,TRBJ1-2,TGTGCCAGCAGCACAGGGGGCGCTTCCTTCGTTGGCTACACCTTC,CASSTGGASFVGYTF
TRBV4-3,.,.,TRBJ1-2,TGCGCCAGCAGCCAAGAAATAGGTCGACAGCGGGGTCATGGCTACACCTTC,CASSQEIGRQRGHGYTF
TRBV15,TRBD2,.,TRBJ2-7,TGTGCCAGGACTAGCGGGAGCGGTGGGGGCTACGAGCAGTACTTC,CARTSGSGGGYEQYF
TRBV7-9,TRBD1,few,TRBJ1-2,TGTGCCAGCAACAACAGGGGGGATGGCTACACCTTC,CASNNRGDGYTF
TRBV4-1,.,.,TRBJ2-3,TGCGCCAGCAGCCCCAGGGCTCTAACCACAGATACGCAGTATTTT,CASSPRALTTDTQYF
TRBV14,TRBD1,.,TRBJ1-2,TGTGCCAGCAGCCATTCAGGGGGCCGGTATGGCTACACCTTC,CASSHSGGRYGYTF
TRBV10-3,.,.,TRBJ1-2,TGTGCCATCAGTGAGTCTGAACCAGGGAGGTATGGCTACACCTTC,CAISESEPGRYGYTF
TRBV5-4,.,.,TRBJ2-2,TGTGCCAGCAGCTTCGGTTCCGGGGAGCTGTTTTTT,CASSFGSGELFF
TRBV6-5,TRBD1,once,TRBJ1-2,TGTGCCAGCAGTCCTCAACAGGGGCTCTGGTATGGCTACACCTTC,CASSPQQGLWYGYTF
TRBV11-3,TRBD2,.,TRBJ2-5,TGTGCCAGCAGCTTACGGTTGACTAGCGATTCAACTGGGGAGACCCAGTACTTC,CASSLRLTSDSTGETQYF
TRBV9,.,once,TRBJ2-1,TGTGCCAGCAGCCAAGGGGCTTCCAACTACAATGAGCAGTTCTTC,CASSQGASNYNEQFF
TRBV12-3/TRBV12-4,.,.,TRBJ1-1,TGTGCCAGCAGTTTGGGAGGGTCCGACCGGGCTTTCTTT,CASSLGGSDRAFF
TRBV19,.,once,TRBJ1-2,TGTGCCAGTAGTATGGGATCCGGGGGGCCCAACTATGGCTACACCTTC,CASSMGSGGPNYGYTF
TRBV6-5,.,.,TRBJ1-1,TGTGCCAGCAGTTACTCCTACCGTCGGAGCACTGAAGCTTTCTTT,CASSYSYRRSTEAFF
TRBV5-1,.,.,TRBJ2-3,TGCGCCAGCAGCTTGGATACGGGGAATACAGATACGCAGTATTTT,CASSLDTGNTDTQYF
TRBV28,TRBD1,.,TRBJ2-7,TGTGCCAGCAGTGGTCCGGGACAGGGTGTCTACGAGCAGTACTTC,CASSGPGQGVYEQYF
TRBV3-1/TRBV3-2,.,.,TRBJ2-7,TGTGCCAGCAGCCAAATCTGGAGTAGGTCTGGAAACGAGCAGTACTTC,CASSQIWSRSGNEQYF
TRBV5-6,TRBD2,.,TRBJ2-1,TGTGCCAGCAGCTTTCCCGGGACTAGCGTCAATGAGCAGTTCTTC,CASSFPGTSVNEQFF
TRBV5-6,.,.,TRBJ1-1,TGTGCCAGCACCGTGACACGCATGAACACTGAAGCTTTCTTT,CASTVTRMNTEAFF
TRBV28,TRBD1,.,TRBJ1-1,TGTGCCAGCAGTTTCCTTACAGGGGAGGTTGGAGCTTTCTTT,CASSFLTGEVGAFF
TRBV2,TRBD1,.,TRBJ1-3,TGTGCCAGCAGGACAGGGGTGGGTGGAAACACCATATATTTT,CASRTGVGGNTIYF
TRBV24-1,.,.,TRBJ2-6,TGTGCCACCAGTGATCCGTACCGGGACTTTGGGGCCAACGTCCTGACTTTC,CATSDPYRDFGANVLTF
TRBV13,.,.,TRBJ2-7,TGTGCCAGCAGCCCTTATACGGGGTCCTTCTCCTACGAGCAGTACTTC,CASSPYTGSFSYEQYF
TRBV4-1,.,.,TRBJ2-1,TGCGCCAGCAGCCCCCCGGAGCAGGACAGCAATGAGCAGTTCTTC,CASSPPEQDSNEQFF
TRBV10-3,TRBD2,.,TRBJ2-7,TGTGCCATCAGTCTTAGTGGTAGCGGGGGGCGTAGCTCCTACGAGCAGTACTTC,CAISLSGSGGRSSYEQYF
TRBV25-1,.,.,TRBJ2-2,TGTGCCAGCAGTCGGTCGGCGGCCTTGAACACCGGGGAGCTGTTTTTT,CASSRSAALNTGELFF
TRBV30,.,.,TRBJ1-2,TGTGCCTGGAGTGTTCTGGGGGCACACACCTTC,CAWSVLGAHTF
TRBV3-1/TRBV3-2,.,.,TRBJ2-7,TGTGCCAGCAGCCAAGATCTCGGCGAGCAGTACTTC,CASSQDLGEQYF
TRBV4-1,.,.,TRBJ1-3,TGCGCCAGCAGCCAAGTTAGCAGATCTGGAAACACCATATATTTT,CASSQVSRSGNTIYF